The entry that follows covers one TCR beta chain sequence. Generated by immunoSEQ multiplex PCR, the TCRdb table keeps only in-frame clones and is missing some. The sample holds roughly 2.4 million clones, 90% to 97% seen once. This sample stems from a study of shared clonotypes between healthy human individuals. Germline V gene data show CDR1 as LNHDA and CDR2 as SQIVND (reference sequence). The CDR3 is made up of 14 amino acids. After removal of 4 bases from V and 2 bases from J, the junction contained 1 base not matched to a gene. The V call is TRBV19, the J call TRBJ2-5; 10 bases are shared with TRBD2. Source material: naive CD4+ T cells sorted from blood. Sample subset: CD45RA+ positively selected. The receptor's source is a man between 18 and 35 years old in good health. The CDR3 here is CASSTSGGQETQYF. CDR3 nucleotides: TGTGCCAGTAGTACTAGCGGGGGACAAGAGACCCAGTACTTC.